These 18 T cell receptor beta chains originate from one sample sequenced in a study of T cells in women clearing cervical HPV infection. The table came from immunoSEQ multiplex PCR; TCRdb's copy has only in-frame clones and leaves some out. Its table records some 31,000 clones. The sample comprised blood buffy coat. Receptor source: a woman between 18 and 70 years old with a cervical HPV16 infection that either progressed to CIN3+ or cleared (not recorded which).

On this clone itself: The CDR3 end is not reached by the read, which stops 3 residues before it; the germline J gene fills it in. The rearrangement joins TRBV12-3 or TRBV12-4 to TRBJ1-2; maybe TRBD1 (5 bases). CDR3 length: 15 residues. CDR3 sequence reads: CASSLISRRVEGYTF. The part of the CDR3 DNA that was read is TGTGCCAGCAGTTTAATTTCGCGCAGGGTGGAGGGC.

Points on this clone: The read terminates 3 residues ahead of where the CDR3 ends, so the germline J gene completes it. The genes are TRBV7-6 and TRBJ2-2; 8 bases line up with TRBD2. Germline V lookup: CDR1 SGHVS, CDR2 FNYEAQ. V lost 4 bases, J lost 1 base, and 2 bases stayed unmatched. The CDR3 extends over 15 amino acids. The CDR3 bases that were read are TGTGCCAGCAGCTGGGGACTAGAGAACACCGGGGAG. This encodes CASSWGLENTGE. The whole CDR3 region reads CASSWGLENTGELFF.

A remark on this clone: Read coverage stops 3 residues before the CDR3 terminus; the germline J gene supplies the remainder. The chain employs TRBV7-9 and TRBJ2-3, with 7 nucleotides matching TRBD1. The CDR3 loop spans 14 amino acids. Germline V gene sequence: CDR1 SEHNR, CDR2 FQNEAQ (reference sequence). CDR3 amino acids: CASTPRDRQETQYF. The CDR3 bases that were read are TGTGCCAGCACCCCGAGGGACAGACAAGAGACG.

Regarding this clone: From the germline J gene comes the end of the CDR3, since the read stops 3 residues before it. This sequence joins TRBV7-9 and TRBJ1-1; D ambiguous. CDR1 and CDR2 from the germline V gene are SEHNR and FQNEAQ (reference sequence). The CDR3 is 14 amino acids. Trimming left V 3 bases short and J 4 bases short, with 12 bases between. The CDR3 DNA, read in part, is TGTGCCAGCAGCTTGATTAGGGTGGGCACTGAA. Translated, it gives CASSLIRVGTE. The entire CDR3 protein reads CASSLIRVGTEAFF.

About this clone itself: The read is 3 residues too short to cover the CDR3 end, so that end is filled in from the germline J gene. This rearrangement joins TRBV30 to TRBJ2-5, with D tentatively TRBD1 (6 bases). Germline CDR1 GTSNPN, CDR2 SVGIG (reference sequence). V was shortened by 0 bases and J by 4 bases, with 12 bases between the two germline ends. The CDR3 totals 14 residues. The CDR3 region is CAWSVGALTETQYF. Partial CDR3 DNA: TGTGCCTGGAGTGTGGGGGCCCTTACAGAGACC.

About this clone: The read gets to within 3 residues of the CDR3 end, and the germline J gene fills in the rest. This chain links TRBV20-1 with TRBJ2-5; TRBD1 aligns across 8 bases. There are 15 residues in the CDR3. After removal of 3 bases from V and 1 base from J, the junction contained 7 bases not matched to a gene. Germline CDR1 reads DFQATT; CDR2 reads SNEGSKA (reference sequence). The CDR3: CSASQIGTGQETQYF. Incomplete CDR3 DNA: TGCAGTGCTAGCCAAATAGGGACAGGCCAAGAGACC.

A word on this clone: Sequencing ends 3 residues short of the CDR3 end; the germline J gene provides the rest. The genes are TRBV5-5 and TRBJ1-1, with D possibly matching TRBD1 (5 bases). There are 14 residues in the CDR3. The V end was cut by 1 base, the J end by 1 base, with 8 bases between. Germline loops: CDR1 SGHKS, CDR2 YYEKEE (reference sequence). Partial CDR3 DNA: TGTGCCAGCAGCTTGCAGGGAGGGAACACTGAA. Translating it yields CASSLQGGNTE. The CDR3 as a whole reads CASSLQGGNTEAFF.

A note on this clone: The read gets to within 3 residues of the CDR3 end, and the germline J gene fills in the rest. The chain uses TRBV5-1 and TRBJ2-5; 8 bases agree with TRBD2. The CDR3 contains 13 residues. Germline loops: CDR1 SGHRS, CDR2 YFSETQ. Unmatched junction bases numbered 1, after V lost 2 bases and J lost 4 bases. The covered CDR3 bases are TGCGCCAGCAGCTTCAGCGGGGGAGAGACC. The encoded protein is CASSFSGGET. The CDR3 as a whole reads CASSFSGGETQYF.

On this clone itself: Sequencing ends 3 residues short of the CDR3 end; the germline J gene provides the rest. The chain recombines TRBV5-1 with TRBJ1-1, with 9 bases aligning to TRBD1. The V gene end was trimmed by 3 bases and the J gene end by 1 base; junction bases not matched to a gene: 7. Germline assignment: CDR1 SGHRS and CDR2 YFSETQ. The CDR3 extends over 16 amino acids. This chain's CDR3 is CASSSRTGAGNTEAFF. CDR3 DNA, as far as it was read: TGCGCCAGCAGCTCACGGACAGGGGCAGGGAACACTGAA.

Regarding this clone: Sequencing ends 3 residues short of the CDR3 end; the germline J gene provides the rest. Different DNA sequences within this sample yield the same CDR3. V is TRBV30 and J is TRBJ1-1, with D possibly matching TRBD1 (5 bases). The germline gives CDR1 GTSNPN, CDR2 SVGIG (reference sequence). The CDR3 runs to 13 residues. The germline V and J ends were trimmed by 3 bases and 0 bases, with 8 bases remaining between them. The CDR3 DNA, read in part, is TGTGCCTGGAGACAGGCCTTGAACACTGAA. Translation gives CAWRQALNTE. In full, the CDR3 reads CAWRQALNTEAFF.

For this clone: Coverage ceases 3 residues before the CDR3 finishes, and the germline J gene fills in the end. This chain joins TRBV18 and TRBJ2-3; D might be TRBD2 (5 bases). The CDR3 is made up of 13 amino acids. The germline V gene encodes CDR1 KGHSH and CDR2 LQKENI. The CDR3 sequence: CASSLLDRETQYF. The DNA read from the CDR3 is TGTGCCAGCTCCTTACTAGATCGAGAGACG.

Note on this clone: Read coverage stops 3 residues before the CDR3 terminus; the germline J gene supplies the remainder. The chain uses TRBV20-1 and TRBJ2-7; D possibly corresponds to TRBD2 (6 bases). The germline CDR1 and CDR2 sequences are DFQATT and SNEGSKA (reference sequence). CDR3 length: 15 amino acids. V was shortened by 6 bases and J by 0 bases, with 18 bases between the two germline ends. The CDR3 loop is CSALSRTSLSYEQYF. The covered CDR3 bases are TGCAGTGCCCTCAGTCGAACTAGCCTCTCCTACGAG.

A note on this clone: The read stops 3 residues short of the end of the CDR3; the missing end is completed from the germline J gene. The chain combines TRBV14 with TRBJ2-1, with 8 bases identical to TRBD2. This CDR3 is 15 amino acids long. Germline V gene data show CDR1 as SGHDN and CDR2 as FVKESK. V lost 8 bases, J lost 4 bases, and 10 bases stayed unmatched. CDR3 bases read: TGTGCCAGCTACTCCGGGGCTAGCGGGTACAATGAG. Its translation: CASYSGASGYNE. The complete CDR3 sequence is CASYSGASGYNEQFF.

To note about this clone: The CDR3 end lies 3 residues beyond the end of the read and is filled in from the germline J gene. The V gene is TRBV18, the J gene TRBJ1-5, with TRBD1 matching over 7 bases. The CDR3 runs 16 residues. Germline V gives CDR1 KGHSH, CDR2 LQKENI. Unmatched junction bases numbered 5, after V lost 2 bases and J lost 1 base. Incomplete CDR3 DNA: TGTGCCAGCTCACCAGGGACAGCCCAAAGCAATCAGCCC. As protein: CASSPGTAQSNQP. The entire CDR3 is CASSPGTAQSNQPQHF.

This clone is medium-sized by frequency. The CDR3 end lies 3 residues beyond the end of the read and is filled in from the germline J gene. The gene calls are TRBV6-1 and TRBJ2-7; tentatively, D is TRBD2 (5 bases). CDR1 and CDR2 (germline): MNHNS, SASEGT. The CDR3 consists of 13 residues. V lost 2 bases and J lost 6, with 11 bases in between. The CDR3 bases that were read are TGTGCCAGCAGTGAAAGCGGACGGATCGAG. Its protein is CASSESGRIE. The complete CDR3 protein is CASSESGRIEQYF.

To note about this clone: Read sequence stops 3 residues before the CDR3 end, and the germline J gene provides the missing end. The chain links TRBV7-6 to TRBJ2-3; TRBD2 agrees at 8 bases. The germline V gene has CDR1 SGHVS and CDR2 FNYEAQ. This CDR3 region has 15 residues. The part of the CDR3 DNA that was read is TGTGCCAGCAGCCAAGCACTAGCGGACCAAGAGACG. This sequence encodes CASSQALADQET. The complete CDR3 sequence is CASSQALADQETQYF.

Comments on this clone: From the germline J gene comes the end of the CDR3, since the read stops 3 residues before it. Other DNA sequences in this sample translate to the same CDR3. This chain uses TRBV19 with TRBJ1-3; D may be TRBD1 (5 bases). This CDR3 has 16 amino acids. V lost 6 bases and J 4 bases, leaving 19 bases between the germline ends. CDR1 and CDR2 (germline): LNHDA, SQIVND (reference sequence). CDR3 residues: CASRLGFKGSGNTIYF. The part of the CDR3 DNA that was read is TGTGCCAGTAGACTCGGCTTTAAGGGGTCCGGAAACACC.

The CDR3 loop reads CASSPSGTIRETQYF. The sequenced part of the CDR3 DNA is TGTGCCAGCAGTCCATCCGGGACTATCAGGGAGACC. This chain joins TRBV6-2 or TRBV6-3 and TRBJ2-5, with 7 bases lining up with TRBD2. The CDR3 end falls 3 residues outside the read, so it is completed with the germline J gene. The CDR3 consists of 15 residues. Germline assignment: CDR1 MNHEY and CDR2 SVGEGT. The junction had 11 bases not matched to a gene; V was cut back by 5 bases and J by 5 bases.